Presented here are 11 T cell receptor beta chains from one specimen sequenced in a study of blood T cell repertoires in COVID-19. Profiled with immunoSEQ multiplex PCR; TCRdb holds only in-frame clones, not every one. Here the sample spans 240,000 or so clones, about four fifths being singletons. Sequencing was done on a sample of peripheral blood. Every receptor here comes from a woman older than 75 with COVID-19, enrolled during active disease.

V and J are TRBV7-2 and TRBJ2-3; D is unclear. CDR1 is SGHTA and CDR2 is FQGNSA in the germline V gene. The CDR3 contains 15 residues. V lost 0 bases and J lost 0, with 7 bases in between. The chain's CDR3 is CASSLARRSTDTQYF. The CDR3 DNA sequence: TGTGCCAGCAGCTTAGCGCGCCGAAGCACAGATACGCAGTATTTT.

The CDR3 DNA reads TGCGCCAGCACCCGGGGGAGGACAGGGAACACCGGGGAGCTGTTTTTT. It is translated as CASTRGRTGNTGELFF. The J gene is TRBJ2-2, the V gene TRBV5-1; perhaps TRBD1 as D (7 bases). V lost 6 bases and J lost 1, with 16 bases in between. This CDR3 contains 16 residues. The germline V gene has CDR1 SGHRS and CDR2 YFSETQ.

V gene TRBV19 combines with J gene TRBJ1-5, with D tentatively TRBD1 (5 bases). Trimming cost V 4 bases and J 0 bases, with 13 bases left between them. This CDR3 contains 16 residues. CDR1 and CDR2 (germline): LNHDA, SQIVND (reference sequence). This chain's CDR3 is CASSTMDIYSNQPQHF. CDR3 nucleotide sequence: TGTGCCAGTAGTACAATGGACATCTATAGCAATCAGCCCCAGCATTTT.

The V call is TRBV9, the J call TRBJ2-3; 8 positions match TRBD2. After removal of 2 bases from V and 4 bases from J, the junction contained 3 bases not matched to a gene. Germline V gives CDR1 SGDLS, CDR2 YYNGEE. The CDR3 has 14 residues. This CDR3 reads CASSVGGVPDTQYF. CDR3 in DNA: TGTGCCAGCAGCGTCGGGGGGGTTCCAGATACGCAGTATTTT.

This clone was observed a handful of times. The same CDR3 is also encoded by other DNA sequences in this sample. V gene TRBV6-5 combines with J gene TRBJ1-2; 9 nucleotides match TRBD1. Germline assignment: CDR1 MNHEY and CDR2 SVGAGI. The CDR3 extends over 14 amino acids. The ends lost 5 bases at V and 2 bases at J; junction bases unmatched: 3. This CDR3 reads CASSPGTGNYGYTF. CDR3 nucleotide sequence: TGTGCCAGCAGTCCAGGGACAGGGAACTATGGCTACACCTTC.

The V call is TRBV5-6, the J call TRBJ2-3, with a tentative D call TRBD2 (5 bases). The CDR3 totals 15 residues. V lost 4 bases and J 7 bases, leaving 19 bases between the germline ends. Germline CDR1 SGHDT, CDR2 YYEEEE. The DNA for the CDR3 is TGTGCCAGCAGCCTCCCTAGCCTGCAGAGTCATACGCAGTATTTT. Amino acids: CASSLPSLQSHTQYF.

The rearrangement joins TRBV29-1 to TRBJ1-1; no clear D. V was trimmed by 7 bases and J by 7 bases, leaving 16 bases between them. This CDR3 has 12 amino acids. Germline V gene data show CDR1 as SQVTM and CDR2 as ANQGSEA. The CDR3 DNA reads as TGCAGCGCGCTGAGAGGAGCTTTTGAAGCTTTCTTT. As protein: CSALRGAFEAFF.

V and J are TRBV5-8 and TRBJ1-4; D not resolved. Between the trimmed V and J ends, which lost 0 bases and 0 bases, there was a span of 9 bases. CDR1 and CDR2 (germline): SGHTS, YDEGEE. This CDR3 comprises 16 residues. CDR3: CASSLGVGATNEKLFF. As DNA, the CDR3 is TGTGCCAGCAGCTTGGGGGTGGGAGCAACTAATGAAAAACTGTTTTTT. Together with reference TRBV5-8 and TRBJ1-4, the CDR3 gives the full variable domain: EAGVTQSPTHLIKTRGQQATLRCSPISGHTSVYWYQQALGLGLQFLLWYDEGEERNRGNFPPRFSGRQFPNYSSELNVNALELEDSALYLCASSLGVGATNEKLFFGSGTQLSVL.

This chain joins TRBV18 and TRBJ2-1, with TRBD2 matching over 7 bases. The CDR3 is 17 residues long. V shed 6 bases and J 7 bases; nucleotides not matched to a gene: 18. The germline gives CDR1 KGHSH, CDR2 LQKENI. CDR3 region: CASSSPSGAGTGNEQFF. In DNA form, the CDR3 reads TGTGCCAGCTCTTCCCCCTCTGGAGCGGGAACGGGGAATGAGCAGTTCTTC.

This clone has a single count. As DNA, the CDR3 is TGTGCCAGCAGCGTAGCGGGGGGGCCCATTCAAGAGACCCAGTACTTC. Translated, it gives CASSVAGGPIQETQYF. This rearrangement joins TRBV9 to TRBJ2-5; 8 nucleotides agree with TRBD2. Trimming at V came to 0 bases and at J to 2 bases, leaving 6 bases not matched to a gene. The germline CDR1 and CDR2 sequences are SGDLS and YYNGEE. This CDR3 has 16 amino acids.

The gene calls are TRBV5-1 and TRBJ2-1; D uncertain. The CDR3 extends over 12 amino acids. Germline assignment: CDR1 SGHRS and CDR2 YFSETQ. The V end was cut by 4 bases, the J end by 7 bases, with 9 bases between. Written as DNA, the CDR3 is TGCGCCAGCAGCGTCGAGAGGAATGAGCAGTTCTTC. Translation: CASSVERNEQFF. Together with reference TRBV5-1 and TRBJ2-1, the CDR3 gives the full variable domain: KAGVTQTPRYLIKTRGQQVTLSCSPISGHRSVSWYQQTPGQGLQFLFEYFSETQRNKGNFPGRFSGRQFSNSRSEMNVSTLELGDSALYLCASSVERNEQFFGPGTRLTVL.